The rows below give T cell receptor beta chains drawn from one sample of a study of T cells in Graves' hyperthyroidism and ophthalmopathy. TCRdb processed the multiplex PCR reads anew with MiXCR; each CDR3 protein has one entry. Among some 600,000 distinct CDR3 sequences listed, about 15% were seen once. The sample was blood. The receptors derive from a woman aged 25 to 39 with Graves' hyperthyroidism that later progressed to Graves' ophthalmopathy. The CDR3 runs from the conserved cysteine through the conserved F or W. D genes are given only for firm matches. Expanded clones are given a class, and other clones once, few, many or no size at all.

j_call clone_size v_call d_call cdr3_nt cdr3_aa
TRBJ2-2 . TRBV6-1 TRBD1 TGTGCCAGCACCCCTAGGACAGGCGGGAACACCGGGGAGCTGTTTTTT CASTPRTGGNTGELFF
TRBJ2-3 few TRBV15 TRBD2 TGTGCCACCAGACTAGCGGGACGAACAGATACGCAGTATTTT CATRLAGRTDTQYF
TRBJ2-1 . TRBV30 . TGTGCCTGGAGTACCGGATACATTGGGCAGTTCTTC CAWSTGYIGQFF
TRBJ2-5 many TRBV5-5 TRBD2 TGTGCCAGCAGCTGGCCCGGCGGGAGAGATGGAGAGACCCAGTACTTC CASSWPGGRDGETQYF
TRBJ2-1 many TRBV7-3 TRBD1 TGTGCCAGCAGCTCCTCGGGGACAGGGATGAATGAGCAGTTCTTC CASSSSGTGMNEQFF
TRBJ1-1 many TRBV18 TRBD1 TGTGCCAGCTCGCTGGGACAGGGCGAGAACACTGAAGCTTTCTTT CASSLGQGENTEAFF
TRBJ2-1 . TRBV24-1 . TGTGCCACCAGTGACCCCCAACAGGTTGCGGACAATGAGCAGTTCTTC CATSDPQQVADNEQFF
TRBJ2-1 many TRBV6-1 TRBD2 TGTGCCAGCAGGACTCCCTATGCTAGCGGGGGAGATGAGCAGTTCTTC CASRTPYASGGDEQFF
TRBJ1-2 many TRBV13 . TGTGCCAGCAGCCCTGATGGATTGTCACTTACCTTCATCAACTATGGCTACACCTTC CASSPDGLSLTFINYGYTF
TRBJ1-1 few TRBV4-3 . TGCGCCAGCAGCCAGGGTTTAGGACAGGAAGCTTTCTTT CASSQGLGQEAFF
TRBJ2-3 many TRBV4-3 . TGCGCCAGCAGCCAAGATTCGCAGCGGAGCACAGATACGCAGTATTTT CASSQDSQRSTDTQYF
TRBJ2-1 many TRBV6-1 TRBD1 TGTGCCAGCAGTGTAAATAAGGGGGCCCGACTGGTCAATGAGCAGTTCTTC CASSVNKGARLVNEQFF
TRBJ1-5 . TRBV20-1 . TGCAGTGCTAGAGAGGAGTCGAGTCAGCCCCAGCATTTT CSAREESSQPQHF
TRBJ1-1 many TRBV28 . TGTGCCAGCGGTGACAGTCGGCACACTGAAGCTTTCTTT CASGDSRHTEAFF
TRBJ1-4 . TRBV19 . TGTGCCAGTGGTATCACCGGGAGAGAAAAACTGTTTTTT CASGITGREKLFF
TRBJ2-1 many TRBV2 . TGTGCCAGTACTCTTAGGAATGAGCAGTTCTTC CASTLRNEQFF
TRBJ2-1 few TRBV4-1 TRBD2 TGCGCCAGCAGCCAAGATTGGCGGGGGGTCTATGAGCAGTTCTTC CASSQDWRGVYEQFF
TRBJ2-2 . TRBV5-1 TRBD2 TGCGCCAGCAGCCCCGGACCTTCGGGAGGGAACACCGGGGAGCTGTTTTTT CASSPGPSGGNTGELFF
TRBJ2-7 many TRBV27 . TGTGCCAGCAGTTTCACCCCCTGGGACAACTCCTACGAGCAGTACTTC CASSFTPWDNSYEQYF
TRBJ2-7 few TRBV4-3 TRBD2 TGCGCCAGCAGCCAAGAAAGCACGGGAGGGCTGCGCGAGCAGTACTTC CASSQESTGGLREQYF
TRBJ2-7 few TRBV12-3/TRBV12-4 . TGTGCCAGCAGTTTATCGGACGGGGCCTACGAGCAGTACTTC CASSLSDGAYEQYF
TRBJ1-5 . TRBV6-1 TRBD1 TGTGCCAGCAGTGTGGGGACAGGGGAAGGTCAGCCCCAGCATTTT CASSVGTGEGQPQHF
TRBJ1-2 many TRBV20-1 . TGCAGTGCTAGAGCGGTCGGGCTGAGCTATGGCTACACCTTC CSARAVGLSYGYTF
TRBJ1-4 many TRBV28 . TGTGCCAGCAGGCTCTATGCAACTAATGAAAAACTGTTTTTT CASRLYATNEKLFF
TRBJ2-3 many TRBV30 TRBD2 TGTGCCTGGAGTGTGGCGGGAGGTGTAGATACGCAGTATTTT CAWSVAGGVDTQYF
TRBJ2-5 . TRBV18 TRBD2 TGTGCCAGCTCACCACTAGCGGGAGGCAAAGAGACCCAGTACTTC CASSPLAGGKETQYF
TRBJ2-7 few TRBV7-6 TRBD2 TGTGCCAGCAGCTCCCTACTAGCGGGAGGGCCGGCGGAGCAGTACTTC CASSSLLAGGPAEQYF
TRBJ2-5 . TRBV27 TRBD1 TGTGCCAGCAGTTTAACCATTCCCACACAGGGGATGGAGACCCAGTACTTC CASSLTIPTQGMETQYF
TRBJ1-1 many TRBV6-1 . TGTGCCAGCAGTGAAGTCGGGGGATTGATGTGGGACACTGAAGCTTTCTTT CASSEVGGLMWDTEAFF
TRBJ2-7 . TRBV4-2 TRBD1 TGTGCCAGCACCCAGTCACAGGGGGCCCTGGAGCAGTACTTC CASTQSQGALEQYF
TRBJ1-1 many TRBV7-2 . TGTGCCAGTCGTCGTGACGGTGAGGCTTTCTTT CASRRDGEAFF
TRBJ1-1 . TRBV19 . TGTGCCAGTAGTCCCAGACAGGCTGTTTTGAACACTGAAGCTTTCTTT CASSPRQAVLNTEAFF
TRBJ2-7 . TRBV7-9 TRBD2 TGTGCCAGCACCCCCATTCGGGGGGAACACGAGCAGTACTTC CASTPIRGEHEQYF
TRBJ1-4 . TRBV11-2 . TGTGCCAGCAGCTCAGGGTTGGCTAATGAAAAACTGTTTTTT CASSSGLANEKLFF
TRBJ2-2 . TRBV6-1 TRBD2 TGTGCCAGCAGGACGGGAGGATTGGGCGGGGAGCTGTTTTTT CASRTGGLGGELFF
TRBJ1-1 many TRBV20-1 TRBD1 TGCAGTGCTAGAGCAGGGGGCGCGGGGACTGAAGCTTTCTTT CSARAGGAGTEAFF
TRBJ1-6 many TRBV28 . TGTGCCAGCAGTTTTGGTCGAGGACGGCCGAATTCACCCCTCCACTTT CASSFGRGRPNSPLHF
TRBJ1-6 . TRBV6-1 . TGTGCCAGCAGTGACAGTTCGCTCTATTCACCCCTCCACTTT CASSDSSLYSPLHF
TRBJ2-1 few TRBV6-1 TRBD1 TGTGCCAGCAGCCCAGGGGGCTTTGAGCAGTTCTTC CASSPGGFEQFF
TRBJ1-1 many TRBV12-3/TRBV12-4 TRBD1 TGTGCCAGCAGCAGGGGGCCGGGCACTGAAGCTTTCTTT CASSRGPGTEAFF